A single T cell receptor beta chain is shown here with its context. The method was immunoSEQ multiplex PCR; TCRdb's version includes in-frame clones alone and lacks a portion of them. The sample lists about 83,000 clones, roughly nine tenths occurring once. There are 15 residues in the CDR3. In germline, CDR1 is SGHTA, CDR2 FQGNSA. V gave up 3 bases and J gave up 4 bases; unmatched junction bases: 9. These data originate in a study of T cell changes during pregnancy in multiple sclerosis. This specimen consisted of PBMCs, obtained in the first trimester of pregnancy. This rearrangement joins TRBV7-2 to TRBJ2-7; TRBD1 aligns across 7 bases. The clonotype originates from a female donor in good health, serving as a control in a pregnancy study. Some clones in this sample may be carry-over from other donors' samples. The CDR3 here is CASSFDRAQEYEQYF. The CDR3 DNA reads as TGTGCCAGCAGCTTCGACAGGGCCCAGGAGTACGAGCAGTACTTC.